These 8 T cell receptor beta chains were sequenced from one sample in a study of blood T cell repertoires in COVID-19 (dated by TCRdb to 2019 to 2021). The protocol used for the library was the immunoSEQ multiplex PCR assay. TCRdb provides this immuneACCESS table in a form limited to in-frame rearrangements. Some clones are lacking; in checked studies, under half of them reflect an unresolved V gene, and why the rest are absent is not known. In all, the sample holds over 100,000 clones, and approximately 80% of those were seen once. Of the sample, 4.5% falls within the top ten clones. Sequencing was performed on peripheral blood. Source of these receptors: a woman aged 70-85 years with acute or convalescent COVID-19.

J is TRBJ2-7 and V is TRBV29-1; D is ambiguous. V was pared by 5 bases and J by 4 bases, with 21 bases between. This CDR3 contains 15 residues. CDR1 and CDR2 (germline): SQVTM, ANQGSEA. Here the CDR3 DNA reads TGCAGCGTTCTCAAGCTTAAGCAGGTTTCTTACGAGCAGTACTTC. This encodes CSVLKLKQVSYEQYF.

The gene calls are TRBV2 and TRBJ2-1; 8 bases map to TRBD1. Germline lookup yields CDR1 SNHLY and CDR2 FYNNEI. The V segment lost 7 bases and the J segment 5 bases; nucleotides outside the gene matches: 4. There are 13 residues in the CDR3. CDR3 sequence (DNA): TGTGCCAGCAAAAGGGACAGGAACAATGAGCAGTTCTTC. Translating it yields CASKRDRNNEQFF.

The sample holds one count of this clone. This chain uses TRBV5-6 with TRBJ1-4, with D possibly TRBD1 on 5 matching bases. V was shortened by 2 bases and J by 4 bases, with 12 bases between the two germline ends. Per the germline V gene, CDR1 is SGHDT and CDR2 is YYEEEE. CDR3 length equals 15 residues. CDR3 in DNA: TGTGCCAGCAGCTTATTACCAGGGATTAATGAAAAACTGTTTTTT. Translating gives CASSLLPGINEKLFF.

The chain links TRBV6-4 to TRBJ1-4; no firm D call. V lost 4 bases, J lost 7 bases, and 7 bases lay in between. This CDR3 contains 12 residues. Germline CDR1 reads MRHNA; CDR2 reads SNTAGT. The CDR3 region is CASSGNCEKLFF. The CDR3 coding sequence is TGTGCCAGCAGTGGCAACTGTGAAAAACTGTTTTTT.

This clone was seen a single time. The rearrangement links TRBV7-2 to TRBJ1-2, with TRBD1 matching over 7 bases. J was trimmed by 0 bases and V by 4 bases; bases with no gene match: 5. Looked up from germline, CDR1 is SGHTA and CDR2 is FQGNSA. CDR3 length equals 15 residues. The CDR3 protein is CASSSRDRTNYGYTF. The CDR3 nucleotides read TGTGCCAGCAGCTCGCGGGACAGAACTAACTATGGCTACACCTTC.

Only one count was recorded for this clone. CDR3 sequence: CASSGGVGRSNSPLHF. The DNA for the CDR3 is TGTGCCAGCAGCGGAGGGGTCGGGCGTAGTAATTCACCCCTCCACTTT. The rearrangement joins TRBV11-2 to TRBJ1-6; possibly TRBD1 for D (5 bases). This CDR3 has 16 residues. Germline lookup yields CDR1 SGHAT and CDR2 FQNNGV. V was trimmed by 5 bases and J by 6 bases, leaving 17 bases between them.

V is TRBV12-5 and J is TRBJ1-5; 8 bases align to TRBD1. The CDR3 has 14 residues. Germline CDR1 and CDR2: LGHNT and FRNRAP. The junction had 6 bases not matched to a gene; V was cut back by 6 bases and J by 5 bases. In DNA form, the CDR3 reads TGTGCTAGTGGCCCTTGGACAGGGTATCAGCCCCAGCATTTT. It specifies CASGPWTGYQPQHF.

The chain is built from TRBV19 and TRBJ1-5; D gene uncertain. The CDR3 consists of 15 residues. V lost 10 bases and J 5 bases, leaving 21 bases between the germline ends. The germline CDR1 and CDR2 sequences are LNHDA and SQIVND (reference sequence). The CDR3 nucleotides are TGTGCCACGCGGGTTCGGGAGGGCGCGGATCAGCCCCAGCATTTT. It is translated as CATRVREGADQPQHF.